A selection of T cell receptor beta chains follows, all from one sample in a study of cytomegalovirus exposure and HLA in healthy donors. The protocol was immunoSEQ multiplex PCR, while the TCRdb copy is restricted to in-frame clones and leaves out a portion. Here the sample spans 95,000 to 150,000 clones, 70% to 80% being singletons. Sequenced sample: PBMCs. These receptors all come from a man between 40 and 49 years old in good health and CMV-seronegative. CDR3s include the opening cysteine and the closing phenylalanine or tryptophan. The D gene is left open where the match is weak. Where a row states a size, it is once, few, many or the class of an expanded clone; other rows omit it.

v_gene	abundance	d_gene	j_gene	CDR3nt	CDR3aa
TRBV19	NA	NA	TRBJ1-5	TGTGCCAGTAGTATCAGGGGAGAAGAGCCCCAGCATTTT	CASSIRGEEPQHF
TRBV28	NA	TRBD1	TRBJ2-5	TGTGCCAGCAGTCCCGTGTCCCCAGACAGGGAGTCGGTGACCCAGTACTTC	CASSPVSPDRESVTQYF
TRBV5-8	NA	TRBD1	TRBJ2-7	TGTGCCAGCAGAACCGGGACAGGGGGCGTCGAGCAGTACTTC	CASRTGTGGVEQYF
TRBV5-1	NA	TRBD1	TRBJ2-3	TGCGCCAGCAGCGCAGGACAGGGACGAAGCACAGATACGCAGTATTTT	CASSAGQGRSTDTQYF
TRBV2	few	NA	TRBJ1-6	TGTGCCACCGTTTGGGGGGTATCTGGTTCACCCCTCCACTTT	CATVWGVSGSPLHF
TRBV7-9	NA	TRBD1	TRBJ1-3	TGTGCCAGCAGCCGCCGGACAGGGGGCTCTGGAAACACCATATATTTT	CASSRRTGGSGNTIYF
TRBV7-9	NA	NA	TRBJ2-1	TGTGCCAGCAGCTTAAGGGGAACGTCCTACAATGAGCAGTTCTTC	CASSLRGTSYNEQFF
TRBV29-1	NA	TRBD1	TRBJ2-5	TGCAGCGTTGCTAGGACAGGGGCAGGAGAGACCCAGTACTTC	CSVARTGAGETQYF
TRBV30	once	TRBD2	TRBJ2-3	TGTGCCTGGAGTCTAGCGGGAGCAGATACGCAGTATTTT	CAWSLAGADTQYF
TRBV15	once	TRBD1	TRBJ1-3	TGTGCCACCAGAGACAGGGAAAGAGGAAACACCATATATTTT	CATRDRERGNTIYF
TRBV5-4	NA	NA	TRBJ1-2	TGTGCCAGCAGCCAGACAGGACCGAGGGGCTACACCTTC	CASSQTGPRGYTF
TRBV15	NA	TRBD1	TRBJ1-1	TGTGCCACCAGGTTTCAGGGGGGCACTGAAGCTTTCTTT	CATRFQGGTEAFF
TRBV25-1	NA	NA	TRBJ1-1	TGTGCCAGCAGTCCGATATCCGGCACTGAAGCTTTCTTT	CASSPISGTEAFF
TRBV28	once	TRBD1	TRBJ1-3	TGTGCCAGCAGTTTTAGCTCAGGGGGCTCTGGAAACACCATATATTTT	CASSFSSGGSGNTIYF
TRBV9	NA	TRBD1	TRBJ2-1	TGTGCCAGCAGCGTAGAGAGCCAGGGGGCCGGTGAGCAGTTCTTC	CASSVESQGAGEQFF
TRBV2	NA	NA	TRBJ1-2	TGTGCCAGCACCACTGAGGCCGCTAACTATGGCTACACCTTC	CASTTEAANYGYTF
TRBV14	NA	NA	TRBJ1-4	TGTGCCAGCAGTTACGGGAGGCCAACTAATGAAAAACTGTTTTTT	CASSYGRPTNEKLFF
TRBV7-9	NA	TRBD1	TRBJ1-1	TGTGCCAGCAGCTTTCAAAACAGGGGAATCACTGAAGCTTTCTTT	CASSFQNRGITEAFF
TRBV4-2	NA	NA	TRBJ1-4	TGTGCCAGCAGCCCCCCGGCGAGGCCCGGGGAACTGTTTTTT	CASSPPARPGELFF
TRBV30	NA	NA	TRBJ1-1	TGTGCCTGGAGTCCCCTGAGGGGGTCCATGAACACTGAAGCTTTCTTT	CAWSPLRGSMNTEAFF
TRBV7-8	NA	NA	TRBJ2-7	TGTGCCAGCAGCCCCTTCGGCTGGGACACGACCTACGAGCAGTACTTC	CASSPFGWDTTYEQYF
TRBV11-1	NA	NA	TRBJ1-5	TGTGCCAGCAGCACCCACGCAGGGCAGCCCCAGCATTTT	CASSTHAGQPQHF
TRBV5-1	once	NA	TRBJ1-2	TGCGCCAGCAGCCACGGGACACCGGATGGCTACACCTTC	CASSHGTPDGYTF
TRBV18	NA	NA	TRBJ1-6	TGTGCCAGCTCACCTGACAGGAAGGGTTCACCCCTCCACTTT	CASSPDRKGSPLHF
TRBV30	NA	NA	TRBJ1-5	TGTGCCTGCGACAGTAGCAATCAGCCCCAGCATTTT	CACDSSNQPQHF
TRBV9	few	TRBD1	TRBJ1-4	TGTGCCAGCAGCCCCCGACAGGGGGCTTCGGGAAAACTGTTTTTT	CASSPRQGASGKLFF
TRBV10-1	once	TRBD1	TRBJ1-5	TGCGCCAGCAGTGAGTTTGGACAGGTTTATAGCAATCAGCCCCAGCATTTT	CASSEFGQVYSNQPQHF
TRBV5-4	NA	TRBD2	TRBJ2-5	TGTGCCACCAGCCGGGAGGGGGGGCAGTTAGGAGAGACCCAGTACTTC	CATSREGGQLGETQYF
TRBV5-1	NA	TRBD1	TRBJ1-2	TGCGCCAGCAGCCCAACAGGGGATGGCTACACCTTC	CASSPTGDGYTF
TRBV19	once	NA	TRBJ1-2	TGTGCCAGTAGTATAGAAGAGGGCCAGAGCTATGGCTACACCTTC	CASSIEEGQSYGYTF
TRBV6-5	NA	TRBD1	TRBJ2-2	TGTGCCAGCAGTTCCGCAGGGACAGGGCCCGGGGAGCTGTTTTTT	CASSSAGTGPGELFF
TRBV4-3	NA	NA	TRBJ1-3	TGCGCCAGCAGCCAAGAACCGAGGCACACCATATATTTT	CASSQEPRHTIYF